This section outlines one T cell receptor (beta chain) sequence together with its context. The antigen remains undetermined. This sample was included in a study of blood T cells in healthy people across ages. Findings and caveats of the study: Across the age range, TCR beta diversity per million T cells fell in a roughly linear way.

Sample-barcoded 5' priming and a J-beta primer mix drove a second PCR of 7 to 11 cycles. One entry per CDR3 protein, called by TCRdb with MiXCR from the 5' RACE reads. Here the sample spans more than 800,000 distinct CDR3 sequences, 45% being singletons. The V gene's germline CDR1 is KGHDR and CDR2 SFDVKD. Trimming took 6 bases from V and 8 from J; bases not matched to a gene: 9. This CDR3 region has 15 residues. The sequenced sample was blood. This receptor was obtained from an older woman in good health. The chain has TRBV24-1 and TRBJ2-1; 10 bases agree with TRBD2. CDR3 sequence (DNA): TGTGCCACCAGTTACGGACGAGCGGGAGGGTATGAGCAGTTCTTC. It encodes CATSYGRAGGYEQFF.